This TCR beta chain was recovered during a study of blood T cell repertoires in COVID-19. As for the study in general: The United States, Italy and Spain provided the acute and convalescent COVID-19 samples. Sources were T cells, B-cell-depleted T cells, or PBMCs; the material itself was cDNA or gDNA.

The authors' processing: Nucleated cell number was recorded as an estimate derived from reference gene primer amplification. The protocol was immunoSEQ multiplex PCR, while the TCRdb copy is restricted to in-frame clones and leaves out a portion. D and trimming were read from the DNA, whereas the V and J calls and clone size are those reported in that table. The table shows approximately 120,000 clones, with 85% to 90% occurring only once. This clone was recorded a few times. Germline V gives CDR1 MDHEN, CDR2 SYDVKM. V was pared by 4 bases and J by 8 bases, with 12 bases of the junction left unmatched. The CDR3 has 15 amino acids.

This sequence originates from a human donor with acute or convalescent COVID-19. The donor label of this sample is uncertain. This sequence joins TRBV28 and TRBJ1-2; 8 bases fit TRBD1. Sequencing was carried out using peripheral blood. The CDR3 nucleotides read TGTGCCAGCAGTTCCGTCACCTGGACAGGGTACGGCTACACCTTC. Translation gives CASSSVTWTGYGYTF.